Shown below are 8 T cell receptor beta chains from a single sample sequenced in a study of blood T cell repertoires in COVID-19. The repertoire was sequenced with immunoSEQ multiplex PCR; TCRdb's copy has only in-frame clones and lacks some. In the table there are approximately 380,000 clones, around 85% of which are singletons. The sequencing sample was made of peripheral blood. These receptors were collected from a woman between 18 and 29 years old with acute or convalescent COVID-19.

This clone showed up just a few times. CDR3 sequence: CASSAGMPQGQAFF. Written as DNA, the CDR3 is TGTGCCAGCAGTGCCGGGATGCCACAGGGACAAGCTTTCTTT. This chain joins TRBV2 and TRBJ1-1; D may be TRBD1 (6 bases). Germline assignment: CDR1 SNHLY and CDR2 FYNNEI. The CDR3 is 14 residues long. The germline V and J ends were trimmed by 4 bases and 9 bases, with 18 bases remaining between them. Based on the CDR3 plus reference TRBV2 and TRBJ1-1, the full variable domain is EPEVTQTPSHQVTQMGQEVILRCVPISNHLYFYWYRQILGQKVEFLVSFYNNEISEKSEIFDDQFSVERPDGSNFTLKIRSTKLEDSAMYFCASSAGMPQGQAFFGQGTRLTVV.

The chain carries TRBV10-3 and TRBJ1-2, with 10 nucleotides matching TRBD1. V shed 3 bases, J shed 1 base, and the junction held 8 bases outside the gene matches. Germline V gives CDR1 ENHRY, CDR2 SYGVKD. The CDR3 totals 17 residues. The CDR3 loop is CAISDPGQGRGNYGYTF. DNA for the CDR3: TGTGCCATCAGTGACCCGGGACAGGGGAGAGGTAACTATGGCTACACCTTC.

The rearrangement uses TRBV7-8 and TRBJ1-1; D is undetermined. CDR1 and CDR2 from the germline V gene are SGHVS and FQNEAQ. This CDR3 comprises 15 residues. Trimming removed 1 base at V and 0 bases at J, with 9 bases between. CDR3: CASSLEPLLNTEAFF. DNA of the CDR3: TGTGCCAGCAGCTTAGAACCACTCCTGAACACTGAAGCTTTCTTT.

The chain carries TRBV9 and TRBJ2-1, with a tentative D call TRBD2 (6 bases). CDR1 SGDLS and CDR2 YYNGEE come from the germline V gene. V was trimmed by 2 bases and J by 2 bases, leaving 8 bases between them. The CDR3 loop spans 14 amino acids. The chain's CDR3 is CASSVGGTYNEQFF. The CDR3 bases are TGTGCCAGCAGCGTGGGGGGAACCTACAATGAGCAGTTCTTC.

The chain has TRBV2 and TRBJ2-3; TRBD2 aligns across 11 bases. Per the germline V gene, CDR1 is SNHLY and CDR2 is FYNNEI. Losses at the gene ends were 6 bases for V and 7 bases for J; bases not matched to a gene: 15. The CDR3 consists of 17 residues. In nucleotides, the CDR3 is TGTGCCAGCAGGGCCGCCGGGACTAGCGGAACATCGAATACGCAGTATTTT. It is translated as CASRAAGTSGTSNTQYF.

The chain employs TRBV5-4 and TRBJ2-5; 10 bases fit TRBD1. The trim removed 4 bases at V and 3 bases at J, leaving 6 bases unmatched. Germline-derived CDR1 and CDR2 are SGHNT and YYREEE (reference sequence). The CDR3 sequence is 15 residues long. The CDR3 reads CASSQTGTGEETQYF. DNA for the CDR3: TGTGCCAGCAGCCAAACCGGGACAGGGGAAGAGACCCAGTACTTC.

V usage is TRBV11-2 and J usage is TRBJ2-2; no reliable D call. Trimming shortened V by 2 bases and J by 4 bases, and 11 bases separated the two germline ends. This CDR3 has 15 amino acids. CDR1 is SGHAT, CDR2 FQNNGV, per germline. This CDR3 reads CASSLSVSFTGELFF. The CDR3 bases are TGTGCCAGCAGCTTAAGTGTTAGTTTCACCGGGGAGCTGTTTTTT.

The V call is TRBV19, the J call TRBJ2-3; TRBD2 matches 8 bases. This CDR3 is built from 17 residues. Germline V CDR1 and CDR2: LNHDA, SQIVND (reference sequence). V shed 10 bases, J shed 1 base, and the junction held 16 bases outside the gene matches. This chain's CDR3 is CATEWGGGTHGTDTQYF. The CDR3 coding sequence is TGTGCCACTGAGTGGGGCGGGGGGACGCACGGCACAGATACGCAGTATTTT.